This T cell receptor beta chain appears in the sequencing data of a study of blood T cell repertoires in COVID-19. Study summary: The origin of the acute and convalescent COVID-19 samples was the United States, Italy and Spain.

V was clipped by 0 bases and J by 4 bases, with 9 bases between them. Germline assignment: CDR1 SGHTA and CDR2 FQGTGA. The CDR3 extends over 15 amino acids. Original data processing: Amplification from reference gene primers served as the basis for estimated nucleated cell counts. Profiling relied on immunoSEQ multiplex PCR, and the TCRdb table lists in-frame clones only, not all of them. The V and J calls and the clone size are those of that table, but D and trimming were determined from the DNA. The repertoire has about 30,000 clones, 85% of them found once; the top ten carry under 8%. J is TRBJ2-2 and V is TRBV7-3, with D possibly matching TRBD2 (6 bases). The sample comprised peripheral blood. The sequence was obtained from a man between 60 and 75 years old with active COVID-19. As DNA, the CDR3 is TGTGCCAGCAGCTTAACAGGCGGGATCACCGGGGAGCTGTTTTTT. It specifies CASSLTGGITGELFF.